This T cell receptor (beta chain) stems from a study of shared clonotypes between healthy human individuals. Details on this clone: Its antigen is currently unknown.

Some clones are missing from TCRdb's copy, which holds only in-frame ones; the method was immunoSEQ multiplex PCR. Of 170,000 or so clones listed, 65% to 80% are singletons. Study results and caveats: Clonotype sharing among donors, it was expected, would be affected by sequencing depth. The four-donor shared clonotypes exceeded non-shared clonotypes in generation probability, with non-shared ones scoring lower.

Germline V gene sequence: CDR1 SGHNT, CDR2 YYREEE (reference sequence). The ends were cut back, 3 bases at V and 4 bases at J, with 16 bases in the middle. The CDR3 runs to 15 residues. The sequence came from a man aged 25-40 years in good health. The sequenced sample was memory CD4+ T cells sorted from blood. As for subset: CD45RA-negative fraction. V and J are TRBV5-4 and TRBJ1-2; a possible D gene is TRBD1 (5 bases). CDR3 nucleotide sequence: TGTGCCAGCAGCTCCAAAGGGACCATAGCCTATGGCTACACCTTC. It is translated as CASSSKGTIAYGYTF.